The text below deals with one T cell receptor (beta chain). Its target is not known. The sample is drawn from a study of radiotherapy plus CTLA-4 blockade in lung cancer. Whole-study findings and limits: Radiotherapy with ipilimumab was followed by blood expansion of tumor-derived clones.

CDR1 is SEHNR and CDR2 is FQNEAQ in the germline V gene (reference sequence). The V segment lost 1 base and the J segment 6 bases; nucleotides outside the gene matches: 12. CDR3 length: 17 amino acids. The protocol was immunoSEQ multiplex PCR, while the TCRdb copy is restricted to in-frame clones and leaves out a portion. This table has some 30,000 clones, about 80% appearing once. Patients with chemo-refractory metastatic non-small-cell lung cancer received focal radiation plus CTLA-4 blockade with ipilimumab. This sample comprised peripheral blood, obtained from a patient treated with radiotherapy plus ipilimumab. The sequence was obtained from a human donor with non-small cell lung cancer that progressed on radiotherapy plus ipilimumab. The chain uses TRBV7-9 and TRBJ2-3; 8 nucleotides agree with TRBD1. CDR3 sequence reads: CASSLGDRGFRGDTQYF. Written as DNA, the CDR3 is TGTGCCAGCAGCTTAGGTGACAGGGGCTTCCGGGGCGATACGCAGTATTTT. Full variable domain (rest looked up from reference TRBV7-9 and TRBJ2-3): DTGVSQNPRHKITKRGQNVTFRCDPISEHNRLYWYRQTLGQGPEFLTYFQNEAQLEKSRLLSDRFSAERPKGSFSTLEIQRTEQGDSAMYLCASSLGDRGFRGDTQYFGPGTRLTVL.